This T cell receptor beta chain was sequenced during a study of OX40 agonist ivuxolimab in advanced cancers. Overall study findings and caveats: Expanded peripheral T cell antigen specificity was not determined.

Using immunoSEQ multiplex PCR, the repertoire was profiled, and TCRdb retains in-frame clones only, with some absent. The sample yields fewer than 120,000 clones, roughly nine tenths seen once. Regarding this clone: Its antigen is not known.

The receptor's source is an adult with an advanced solid tumor such as melanoma, head and neck, liver or kidney cancer. The sequencing used CD4+ or CD8+ T cells sorted from blood, collected in a trial of the OX40 agonist ivuxolimab.

The CDR3 here is CASSFLDRHEQYF. CDR3 nucleotides: TGTGCCAGCAGCTTCTTAGACCGCCACGAGCAGTACTTC. The chain recombines TRBV11-2 with TRBJ2-7; no firm D call. Germline-derived CDR1 and CDR2 are SGHAT and FQNNGV. V lost 3 bases, J lost 5 bases, and 11 bases lay in between. This CDR3 is 13 amino acids long.